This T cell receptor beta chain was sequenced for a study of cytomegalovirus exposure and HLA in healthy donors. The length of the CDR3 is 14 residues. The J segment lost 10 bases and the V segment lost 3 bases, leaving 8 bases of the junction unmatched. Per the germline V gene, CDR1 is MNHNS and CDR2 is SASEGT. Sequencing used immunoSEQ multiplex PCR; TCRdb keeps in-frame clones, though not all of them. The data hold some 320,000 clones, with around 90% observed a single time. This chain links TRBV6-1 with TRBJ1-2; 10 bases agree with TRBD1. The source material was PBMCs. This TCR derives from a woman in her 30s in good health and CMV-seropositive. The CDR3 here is CASSDRDRGRIYTF. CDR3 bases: TGTGCCAGCAGTGACCGGGACAGGGGCCGAATCTACACCTTC.